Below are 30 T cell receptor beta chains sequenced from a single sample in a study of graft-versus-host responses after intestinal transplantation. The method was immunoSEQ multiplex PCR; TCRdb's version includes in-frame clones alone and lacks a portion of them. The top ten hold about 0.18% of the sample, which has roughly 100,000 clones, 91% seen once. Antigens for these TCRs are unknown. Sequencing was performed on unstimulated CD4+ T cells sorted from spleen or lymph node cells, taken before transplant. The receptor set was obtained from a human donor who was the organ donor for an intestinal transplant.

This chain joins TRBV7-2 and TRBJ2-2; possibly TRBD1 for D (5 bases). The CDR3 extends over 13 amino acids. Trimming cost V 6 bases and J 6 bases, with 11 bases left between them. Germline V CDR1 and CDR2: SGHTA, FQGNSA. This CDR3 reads CASRQVGAGELFF. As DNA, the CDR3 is TGTGCCAGCAGACAGGTTGGGGCCGGGGAGCTGTTTTTT. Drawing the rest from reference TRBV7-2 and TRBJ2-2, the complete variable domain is GAGVSQSPSNKVTEKGKDVELRCDPISGHTALYWYRQSLGQGLEFLIYFQGNSAPDKSGLPSDRFSAERTGGSVSTLTIQRTQQEDSAVYLCASRQVGAGELFFGEGSRLTVL.

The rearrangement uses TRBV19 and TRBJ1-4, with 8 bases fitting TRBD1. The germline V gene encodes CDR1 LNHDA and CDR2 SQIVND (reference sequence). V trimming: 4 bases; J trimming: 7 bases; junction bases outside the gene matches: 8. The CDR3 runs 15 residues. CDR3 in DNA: TGTGCCAGTAGTAGGTCAGGGGGCCTTGGTGAAAAACTGTTTTTT. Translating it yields CASSRSGGLGEKLFF.

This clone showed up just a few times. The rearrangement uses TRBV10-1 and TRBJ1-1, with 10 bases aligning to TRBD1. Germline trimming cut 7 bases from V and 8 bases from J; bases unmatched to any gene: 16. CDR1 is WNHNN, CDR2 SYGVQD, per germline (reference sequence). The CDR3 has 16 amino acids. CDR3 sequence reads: CASTRQGAHAVTEAFF. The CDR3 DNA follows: TGCGCCAGCACCAGACAGGGGGCTCACGCGGTTACCGAAGCTTTCTTT.

The chain's CDR3 is CASSPGTGTEAFF. Here the CDR3 DNA reads TGTGCCAGCTCACCAGGGACAGGGACTGAAGCTTTCTTT. The V gene is TRBV18, the J gene TRBJ1-1; 9 bases fit TRBD1. Germline V lookup: CDR1 KGHSH, CDR2 LQKENI. The CDR3 totals 13 residues. Unmatched junction bases numbered 0, after V lost 2 bases and J lost 5 bases.

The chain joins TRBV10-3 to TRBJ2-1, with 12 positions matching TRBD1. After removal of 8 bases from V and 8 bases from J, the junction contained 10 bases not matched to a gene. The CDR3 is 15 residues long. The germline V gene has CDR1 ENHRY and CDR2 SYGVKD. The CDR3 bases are TGTGCCATCTCATGGGGGGACAGGGGGCGTCATGAGCAGTTCTTC. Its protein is CAISWGDRGRHEQFF.

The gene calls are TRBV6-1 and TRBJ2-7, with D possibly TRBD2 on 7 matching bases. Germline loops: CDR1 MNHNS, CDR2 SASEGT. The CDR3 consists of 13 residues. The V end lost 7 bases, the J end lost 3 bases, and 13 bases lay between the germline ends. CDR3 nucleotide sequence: TGTGCCAGCACAAGGGGGGGGAACTACGAGCAGTACTTC. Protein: CASTRGGNYEQYF.

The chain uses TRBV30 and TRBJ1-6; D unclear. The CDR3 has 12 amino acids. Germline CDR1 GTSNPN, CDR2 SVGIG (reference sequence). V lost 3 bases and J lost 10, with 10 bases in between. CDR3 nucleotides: TGTGCCTGGAGACGGGTTCTCTCACCCCTCCACTTT. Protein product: CAWRRVLSPLHF. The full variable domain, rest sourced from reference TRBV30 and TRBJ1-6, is SQTIHQWPATLVQPVGSPLSLECTVEGTSNPNLYWYRQAAGRGLQLLFYSVGIGQISSEVPQNLSASRPQDRQFILSSKKLLLSDSGFYLCAWRRVLSPLHFGNGTRLTVT.

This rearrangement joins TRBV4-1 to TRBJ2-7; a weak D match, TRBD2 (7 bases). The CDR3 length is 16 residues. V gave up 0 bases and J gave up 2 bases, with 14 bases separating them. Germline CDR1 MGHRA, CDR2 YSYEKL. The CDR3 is CASSQDGRGRAYEQYF. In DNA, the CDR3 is TGCGCCAGCAGCCAAGATGGGCGGGGGCGCGCCTACGAGCAGTACTTC.

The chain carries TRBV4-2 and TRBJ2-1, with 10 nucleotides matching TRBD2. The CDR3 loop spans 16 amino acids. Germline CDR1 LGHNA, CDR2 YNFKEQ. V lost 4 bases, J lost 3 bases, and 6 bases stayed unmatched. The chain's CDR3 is CASSPSGTSDYNEQFF. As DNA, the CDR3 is TGTGCCAGCAGCCCATCCGGGACTAGCGACTACAATGAGCAGTTCTTC.

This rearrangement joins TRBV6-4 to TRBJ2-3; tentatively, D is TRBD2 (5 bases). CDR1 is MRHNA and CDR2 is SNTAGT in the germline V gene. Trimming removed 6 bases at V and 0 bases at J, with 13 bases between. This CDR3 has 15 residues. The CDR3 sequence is CASSRDFLSTDTQYF. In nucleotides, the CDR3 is TGTGCCAGCAGCCGGGATTTTCTCAGCACAGATACGCAGTATTTT.

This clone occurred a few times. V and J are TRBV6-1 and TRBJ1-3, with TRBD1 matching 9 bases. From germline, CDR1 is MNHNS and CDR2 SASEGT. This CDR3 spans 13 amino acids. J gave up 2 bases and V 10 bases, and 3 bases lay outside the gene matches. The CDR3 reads CAIGTGTGNTIYF. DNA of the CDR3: TGTGCCATAGGGACAGGGACTGGAAACACCATATATTTT.

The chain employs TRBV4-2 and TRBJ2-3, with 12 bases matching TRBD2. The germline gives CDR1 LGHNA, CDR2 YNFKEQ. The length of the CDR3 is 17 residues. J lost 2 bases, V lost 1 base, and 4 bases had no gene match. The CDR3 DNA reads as TGTGCCAGCAGCCAAGGGACTAGCGGGGCCCTCACAGATACGCAGTATTTT. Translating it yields CASSQGTSGALTDTQYF.

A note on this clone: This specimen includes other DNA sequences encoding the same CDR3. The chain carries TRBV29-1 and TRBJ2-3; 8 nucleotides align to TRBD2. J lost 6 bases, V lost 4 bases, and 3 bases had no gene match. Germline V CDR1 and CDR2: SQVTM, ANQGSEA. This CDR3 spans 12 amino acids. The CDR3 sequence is CSVAGGADTQYF. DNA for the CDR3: TGCAGCGTTGCCGGGGGGGCTGATACGCAGTATTTT.

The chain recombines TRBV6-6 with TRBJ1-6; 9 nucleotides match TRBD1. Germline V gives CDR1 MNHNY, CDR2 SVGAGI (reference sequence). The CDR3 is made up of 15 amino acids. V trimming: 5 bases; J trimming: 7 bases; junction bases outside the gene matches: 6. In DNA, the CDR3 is TGTGCCAGCAGTCAAGGGGGGACAGGGAATTCACCCCTCCACTTT. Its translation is CASSQGGTGNSPLHF.

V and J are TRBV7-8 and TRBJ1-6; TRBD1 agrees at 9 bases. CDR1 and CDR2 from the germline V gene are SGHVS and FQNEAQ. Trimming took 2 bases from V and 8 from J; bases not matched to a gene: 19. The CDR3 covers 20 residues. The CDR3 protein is CASSLIGTGGVNRLDSPLHF. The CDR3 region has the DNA TGTGCCAGCAGCTTAATCGGAACAGGGGGCGTGAATAGATTGGATTCACCCCTCCACTTT. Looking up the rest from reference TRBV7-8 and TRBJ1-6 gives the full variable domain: GAGVSQSPRYKVAKRGQDVALRCDPISGHVSLFWYQQALGQGPEFLTYFQNEAQLDKSGLPSDRFFAERPEGSVSTLKIQRTQQEDSAVYLCASSLIGTGGVNRLDSPLHFGNGTRLTVT.

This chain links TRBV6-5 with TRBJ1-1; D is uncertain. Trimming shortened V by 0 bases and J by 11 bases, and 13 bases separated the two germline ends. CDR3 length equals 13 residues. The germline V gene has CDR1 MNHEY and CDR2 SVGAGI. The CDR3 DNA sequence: TGTGCCAGCAGTTACTCGGGAGGGTTTGGGGCTTTCTTT. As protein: CASSYSGGFGAFF.

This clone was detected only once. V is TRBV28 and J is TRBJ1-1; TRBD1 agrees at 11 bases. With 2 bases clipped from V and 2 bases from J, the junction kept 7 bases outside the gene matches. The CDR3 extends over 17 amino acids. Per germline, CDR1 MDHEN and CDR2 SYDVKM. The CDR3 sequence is CASSLPGQGAGNTEAFF. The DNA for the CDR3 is TGTGCCAGCAGTTTACCAGGACAGGGGGCCGGTAACACTGAAGCTTTCTTT.

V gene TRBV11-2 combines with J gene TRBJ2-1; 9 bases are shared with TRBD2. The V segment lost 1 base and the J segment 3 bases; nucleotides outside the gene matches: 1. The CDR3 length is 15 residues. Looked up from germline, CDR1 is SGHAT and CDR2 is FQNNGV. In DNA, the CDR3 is TGTGCCAGCAGCTTAGGGCGGGGGGGCTACAATGAGCAGTTCTTC. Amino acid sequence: CASSLGRGGYNEQFF.

CDR3 DNA: TGTGCCAGCAGTTCCACAGGGGCGACGAATGAAAAACTGTTTTTT. Its translation is CASSSTGATNEKLFF. The genes are TRBV6-5 and TRBJ1-4; TRBD1 aligns across 7 bases. The germline V gene has CDR1 MNHEY and CDR2 SVGAGI. V was clipped by 4 bases and J by 5 bases; unmatched bases: 7. This CDR3 is built from 15 residues.

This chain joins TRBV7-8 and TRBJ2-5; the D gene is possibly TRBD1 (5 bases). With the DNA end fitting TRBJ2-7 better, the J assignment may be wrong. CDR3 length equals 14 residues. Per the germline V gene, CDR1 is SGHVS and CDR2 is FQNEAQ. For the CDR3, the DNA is TGTGCCAGCAGCTTATCAGACAGCACCTACGAGCAGTACTTC. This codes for CASSLSDSTYEQYF.

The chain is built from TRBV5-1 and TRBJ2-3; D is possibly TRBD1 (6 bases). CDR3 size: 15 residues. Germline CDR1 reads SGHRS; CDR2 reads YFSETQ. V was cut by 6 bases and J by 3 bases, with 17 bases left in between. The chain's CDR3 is CASTFDRFGTDTQYF. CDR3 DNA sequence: TGCGCCAGCACCTTCGACAGGTTCGGTACAGATACGCAGTATTTT.

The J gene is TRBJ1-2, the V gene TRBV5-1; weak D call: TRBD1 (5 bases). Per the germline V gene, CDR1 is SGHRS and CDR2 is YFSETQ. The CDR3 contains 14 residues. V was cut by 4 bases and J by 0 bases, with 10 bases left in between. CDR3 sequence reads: CASSGGGSNYGYTF. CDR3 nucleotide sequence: TGCGCCAGCAGCGGTGGGGGGTCTAACTATGGCTACACCTTC. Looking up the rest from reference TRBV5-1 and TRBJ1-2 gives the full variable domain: KAGVTQTPRYLIKTRGQQVTLSCSPISGHRSVSWYQQTPGQGLQFLFEYFSETQRNKGNFPGRFSGRQFSNSRSEMNVSTLELGDSALYLCASSGGGSNYGYTFGSGTRLTVV.

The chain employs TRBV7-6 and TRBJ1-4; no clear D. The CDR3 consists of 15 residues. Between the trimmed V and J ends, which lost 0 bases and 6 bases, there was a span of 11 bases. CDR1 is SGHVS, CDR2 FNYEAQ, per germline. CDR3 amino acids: CASSLAPGLYEKLFF. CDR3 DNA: TGTGCCAGCAGCTTAGCTCCGGGTCTGTATGAAAAACTGTTTTTT.

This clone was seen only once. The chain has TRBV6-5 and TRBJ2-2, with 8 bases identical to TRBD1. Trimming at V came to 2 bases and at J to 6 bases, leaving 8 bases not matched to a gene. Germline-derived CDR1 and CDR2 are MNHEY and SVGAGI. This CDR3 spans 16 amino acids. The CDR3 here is CASSYRMTGAAGELFF. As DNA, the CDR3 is TGTGCCAGCAGTTACCGGATGACAGGGGCGGCCGGGGAGCTGTTTTTT.

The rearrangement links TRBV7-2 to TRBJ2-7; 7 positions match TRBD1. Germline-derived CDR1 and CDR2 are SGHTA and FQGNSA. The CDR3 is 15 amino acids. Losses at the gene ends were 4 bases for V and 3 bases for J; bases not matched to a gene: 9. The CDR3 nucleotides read TGTGCCAGCAGCTCCCTGGACAGGCGGATCTACGAGCAGTACTTC. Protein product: CASSSLDRRIYEQYF. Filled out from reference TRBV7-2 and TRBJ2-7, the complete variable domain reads GAGVSQSPSNKVTEKGKDVELRCDPISGHTALYWYRQSLGQGLEFLIYFQGNSAPDKSGLPSDRFSAERTGGSVSTLTIQRTQQEDSAVYLCASSSLDRRIYEQYFGPGTRLTVT.

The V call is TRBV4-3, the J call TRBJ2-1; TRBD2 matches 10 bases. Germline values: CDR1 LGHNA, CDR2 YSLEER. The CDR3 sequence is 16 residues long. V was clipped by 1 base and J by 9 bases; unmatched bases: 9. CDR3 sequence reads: CASSQGASGGNGEQFF. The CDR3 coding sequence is TGCGCCAGCAGCCAAGGGGCTAGCGGGGGAAACGGTGAGCAGTTCTTC.

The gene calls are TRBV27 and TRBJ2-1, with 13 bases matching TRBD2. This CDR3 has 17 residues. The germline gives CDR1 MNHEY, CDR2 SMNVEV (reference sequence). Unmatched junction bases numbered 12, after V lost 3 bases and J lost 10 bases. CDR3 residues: CASSFRTRTSGGREQFF. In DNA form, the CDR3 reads TGTGCCAGCAGTTTTCGAACCCGGACTAGCGGGGGCCGCGAGCAGTTCTTC.

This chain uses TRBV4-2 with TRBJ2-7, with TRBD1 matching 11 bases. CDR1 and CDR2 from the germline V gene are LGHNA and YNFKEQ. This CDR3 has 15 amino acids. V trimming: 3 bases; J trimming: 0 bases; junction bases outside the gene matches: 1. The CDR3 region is CASSQGQGVSYEQYF. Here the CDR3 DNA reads TGTGCCAGCAGCCAGGGACAGGGGGTCTCCTACGAGCAGTACTTC.

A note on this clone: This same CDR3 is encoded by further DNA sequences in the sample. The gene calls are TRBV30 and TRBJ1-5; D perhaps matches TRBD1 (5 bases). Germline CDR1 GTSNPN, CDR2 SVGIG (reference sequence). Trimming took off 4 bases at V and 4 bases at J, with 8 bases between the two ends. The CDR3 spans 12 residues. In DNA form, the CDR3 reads TGTGCCTGGAACCGGGGGAATCAGCCCCAGCATTTT. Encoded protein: CAWNRGNQPQHF. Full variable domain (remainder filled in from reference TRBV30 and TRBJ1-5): SQTIHQWPATLVQPVGSPLSLECTVEGTSNPNLYWYRQAAGRGLQLLFYSVGIGQISSEVPQNLSASRPQDRQFILSSKKLLLSDSGFYLCAWNRGNQPQHFGDGTRLSIL.

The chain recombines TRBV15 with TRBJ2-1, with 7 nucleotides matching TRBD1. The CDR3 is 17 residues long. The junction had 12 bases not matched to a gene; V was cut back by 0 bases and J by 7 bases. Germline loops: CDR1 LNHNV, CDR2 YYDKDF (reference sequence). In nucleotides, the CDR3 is TGTGCCACCAGCAGAGACCAGGGGGAAGCCGGTGGGAATGAGCAGTTCTTC. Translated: CATSRDQGEAGGNEQFF.